This T cell receptor beta chain was identified during a study of cytomegalovirus exposure and HLA in healthy donors. General study findings and limits: The study had only CMV serostatus as immune exposure information.

CDR1 is LGHNA and CDR2 is YSLEER in the germline V gene. The V and J ends lost 0 bases and 3 bases, in that order; junction bases with no gene match: 7. CDR3 length equals 17 residues. Turning to this clone: Its matching antigen is unknown.

PCR involved 60 Vbeta and 13 Jbeta primers. Using immunoSEQ multiplex PCR, the repertoire was profiled, and TCRdb retains in-frame clones only, with some absent. The data show around 120,000 clones, with about four fifths seen just once and 3.5% to 4.5% held by the top ten. The V call is TRBV4-3, the J call TRBJ2-3; 9 nucleotides align to TRBD1. The clonotype was recovered from a woman in her twenties or thirties in good health and CMV-seronegative. Source material: PBMCs. The CDR3 loop reads CASSQDGTGGGTDTQYF. The CDR3 DNA follows: TGCGCCAGCAGCCAAGATGGCACAGGGGGCGGTACAGATACGCAGTATTTT.